Presented here are 31 T cell receptor beta chains from one specimen sequenced in a study of OX40 agonist ivuxolimab in advanced cancers. Clones were sequenced by immunoSEQ multiplex PCR, and TCRdb holds only the in-frame ones, with some missing. This repertoire shows roughly 77,000 clones, 92% found once; its top ten account for 0.6% to 0.7%. Material: CD4+ or CD8+ T cells sorted from blood, obtained in a trial of the OX40 agonist ivuxolimab. Receptor source: an adult with an advanced solid tumor such as melanoma, head and neck, liver or kidney cancer.

This chain connects TRBV7-9 to TRBJ1-1; perhaps TRBD1 as D (6 bases). The V gene lost 3 bases and the J gene lost 4 bases, with 9 bases spanning the gap. Germline lookup yields CDR1 SEHNR and CDR2 FQNEAQ (reference sequence). The CDR3 covers 13 residues. This CDR3 reads CASSFRGLTEAFF. CDR3 bases: TGTGCCAGCAGCTTCCGGGGGCTCACTGAAGCTTTCTTT. Together with reference TRBV7-9 and TRBJ1-1, the CDR3 gives the full variable domain: DTGVSQNPRHKITKRGQNVTFRCDPISEHNRLYWYRQTLGQGPEFLTYFQNEAQLEKSRLLSDRFSAERPKGSFSTLEIQRTEQGDSAMYLCASSFRGLTEAFFGQGTRLTVV.

As concerns this clone: Other nucleotide sequences in the sample specify the same CDR3. The chain joins TRBV18 to TRBJ2-1; the D is unclear. CDR1 is KGHSH and CDR2 is LQKENI in the germline V gene. The germline V and J ends were trimmed by 3 bases and 0 bases, with 9 bases remaining between them. The CDR3 has 15 residues. The CDR3 bases are TGTGCCAGCTCACCTTCGGCGGACTCCTACAATGAGCAGTTCTTC. This codes for CASSPSADSYNEQFF.

The chain employs TRBV11-2 and TRBJ2-7, with TRBD2 matching 10 bases. V trimming: 1 base; J trimming: 2 bases; junction bases outside the gene matches: 2. The CDR3 runs 15 residues. The germline CDR1 and CDR2 sequences are SGHAT and FQNNGV. The CDR3 DNA is TGTGCCAGCAGCTTAGCTAGCGGGAGTACCTACGAGCAGTACTTC. Encoded protein: CASSLASGSTYEQYF.

This chain uses TRBV6-6 with TRBJ1-2; D might be TRBD1 (6 bases). The CDR3 sequence is 15 residues long. Looked up from germline, CDR1 is MNHNY and CDR2 is SVGAGI (reference sequence). Trimming cost V 2 bases and J 2 bases, with 12 bases left between them. The CDR3 region is CASSYRDTLNYGYTF. CDR3 nucleotides: TGTGCCAGCAGTTACAGGGACACCTTAAACTATGGCTACACCTTC.

The rearrangement joins TRBV6-6 to TRBJ1-5, with 7 bases fitting TRBD1. The junction had 7 bases not matched to a gene; V was cut back by 2 bases and J by 3 bases. From germline, CDR1 is MNHNY and CDR2 SVGAGI (reference sequence). The CDR3 consists of 16 residues. CDR3 amino acids: CASSYLGTENNQPQHF. The CDR3 DNA reads as TGTGCCAGCAGTTACCTGGGGACAGAAAACAATCAGCCCCAGCATTTT.

The chain employs TRBV4-2 and TRBJ2-6, with D perhaps matching TRBD1 (6 bases). Germline V gene lookup returns CDR1 LGHNA and CDR2 YNFKEQ. V lost 0 bases and J lost 1, with 19 bases in between. The CDR3 has 20 residues. The CDR3 spells CASSQEGQGIFSSGANVLTF. CDR3 coding DNA: TGTGCCAGCAGCCAAGAGGGGCAGGGGATTTTCTCTTCTGGGGCCAACGTCCTGACTTTC.

The V and J genes are TRBV9 and TRBJ1-2; weak D call: TRBD1 (5 bases). Per the germline V gene, CDR1 is SGDLS and CDR2 is YYNGEE. This CDR3 region has 13 residues. V was clipped by 5 bases and J by 5 bases, with 13 bases between them. The CDR3: CASRGRAAYGYTF. Here the CDR3 DNA reads TGTGCCAGCAGAGGCAGGGCCGCGTATGGCTACACCTTC.

The CDR3 coding sequence is TGTGCCAGCAGTTTACTTGGACAGGGGGGCAGCACCGGGGAGCTGTTTTTT. It yields the protein CASSLLGQGGSTGELFF. The chain is built from TRBV27 and TRBJ2-2; TRBD1 aligns across 10 bases. This CDR3 comprises 17 residues. CDR1 and CDR2 from the germline V gene are MNHEY and SMNVEV (reference sequence). Trimming removed 2 bases from V and 4 bases from J; junction bases left unmatched: 7.

J is TRBJ1-1 and V is TRBV4-1; D is possibly TRBD1 (5 bases). CDR1 and CDR2 (germline): MGHRA, YSYEKL. V lost 0 bases to trimming and J lost 5 bases, with 7 bases between them. The CDR3 covers 13 residues. The CDR3 protein is CASSQDQGTEAFF. Written as DNA, the CDR3 is TGCGCCAGCAGCCAAGATCAGGGAACTGAAGCTTTCTTT.

V is TRBV30 and J is TRBJ1-3, with unresolved D. Germline-derived CDR1 and CDR2 are GTSNPN and SVGIG (reference sequence). CDR3 size: 11 residues. The germline V and J ends were trimmed by 5 bases and 8 bases, with 10 bases remaining between them. The CDR3 DNA follows: TGTGCCTGGGAACAGCGGGACACCATATATTTT. Translation: CAWEQRDTIYF. Together with reference TRBV30 and TRBJ1-3, the CDR3 gives the full variable domain: SQTIHQWPATLVQPVGSPLSLECTVEGTSNPNLYWYRQAAGRGLQLLFYSVGIGQISSEVPQNLSASRPQDRQFILSSKKLLLSDSGFYLCAWEQRDTIYFGEGSWLTVV.

J is TRBJ1-5 and V is TRBV30; the D gene is possibly TRBD1 (5 bases). Germline lookup yields CDR1 GTSNPN and CDR2 SVGIG (reference sequence). V lost 5 bases and J lost 5, with 13 bases in between. CDR3 length: 13 amino acids. The CDR3 protein is CAWGTVTHQPQHF. The CDR3 bases are TGTGCCTGGGGGACTGTCACACATCAGCCCCAGCATTTT.

V usage is TRBV11-2 and J usage is TRBJ2-2; 12 nucleotides agree with TRBD2. Germline-derived CDR1 and CDR2 are SGHAT and FQNNGV. The CDR3 has 17 amino acids. The ends lost 1 base at V and 6 bases at J; junction bases unmatched: 6. The CDR3 reads CASSLAPTSGGAGELFF. CDR3 sequence (DNA): TGTGCCAGCAGCTTAGCCCCGACTAGCGGGGGCGCCGGGGAGCTGTTTTTT.

The V call is TRBV19, the J call TRBJ2-1, with a possible D match to TRBD2 (5 bases). Trimming shortened V by 5 bases and J by 0 bases, and 20 bases separated the two germline ends. Germline loops: CDR1 LNHDA, CDR2 SQIVND (reference sequence). The CDR3 extends over 18 amino acids. The chain's CDR3 is CASSGSQAASSSYNEQFF. For the CDR3, the DNA is TGTGCCAGTAGTGGGAGTCAGGCCGCCTCTAGCTCCTACAATGAGCAGTTCTTC.

The chain joins TRBV2 to TRBJ2-6, with D unresolved. This CDR3 has 10 residues. The germline V gene encodes CDR1 SNHLY and CDR2 FYNNEI. V lost 5 bases to trimming and J lost 13 bases, with 6 bases between them. This chain's CDR3 is CASSPRVLTF. The CDR3 DNA reads TGTGCCAGCAGTCCCAGGGTCCTGACTTTC.

The chain links TRBV18 to TRBJ1-6, with a weak D call TRBD1 (6 bases). The CDR3 covers 14 residues. CDR1 is KGHSH and CDR2 is LQKENI in the germline V gene. Trimming removed 6 bases at V and 5 bases at J, with 11 bases between. The CDR3 reads CASSPGEDNSPLHF. As DNA, the CDR3 is TGTGCCAGCTCCCCAGGGGAGGATAATTCACCCCTCCACTTT.

The chain couples TRBV5-4 to TRBJ2-5, with TRBD2 matching 8 bases. The V and J ends lost 4 bases and 5 bases, in that order; junction bases with no gene match: 10. The CDR3 sequence is 15 residues long. Germline assignment: CDR1 SGHNT and CDR2 YYREEE (reference sequence). DNA for the CDR3: TGTGCCAGCAGCGGAGCGGGGGCTAACGGGGAGACCCAGTACTTC. Its translation: CASSGAGANGETQYF. The whole variable domain, filled in from reference TRBV5-4 and TRBJ2-5, reads ETGVTQSPTHLIKTRGQQVTLRCSSQSGHNTVSWYQQALGQGPQFIFQYYREEENGRGNFPPRFSGLQFPNYSSELNVNALELDDSALYLCASSGAGANGETQYFGPGTRLLVL.

The V gene is TRBV30, the J gene TRBJ1-6; TRBD1 is a possible D gene (5 bases). Germline CDR1 is GTSNPN and CDR2 is SVGIG (reference sequence). V was cut by 0 bases and J by 10 bases, with 19 bases left in between. The CDR3 is 16 amino acids. In DNA, the CDR3 is TGTGCCTGGAGTGTAAACCGCGGGATCCAGGGCTCACCCCTCCACTTT. Its protein product is CAWSVNRGIQGSPLHF.

This clone was seen once. The genes are TRBV6-5 and TRBJ2-2, with D maybe TRBD1 (6 bases). This CDR3 is 14 amino acids long. Trimming left V 3 bases short and J 3 bases short, with 8 bases between. CDR1 MNHEY and CDR2 SVGAGI come from the germline V gene. CDR3 loop: CASSYSGDTGELFF. The CDR3 region has the DNA TGTGCCAGCAGTTATTCAGGGGACACCGGGGAGCTGTTTTTT.

The chain links TRBV14 to TRBJ2-5, with TRBD2 matching 9 bases. After removal of 2 bases from V and 5 bases from J, the junction contained 3 bases not matched to a gene. This CDR3 spans 14 amino acids. Germline V gene data show CDR1 as SGHDN and CDR2 as FVKESK. The CDR3 DNA reads as TGTGCCAGCAGCCAATTAAGCGGGAGGGAGACCCAGTACTTC. Translation gives CASSQLSGRETQYF. Full variable domain (missing parts from reference TRBV14 and TRBJ2-5): EAGVTQFPSHSVIEKGQTVTLRCDPISGHDNLYWYRRVMGKEIKFLLHFVKESKQDESGMPNNRFLAERTGGTYSTLKVQPAELEDSGVYFCASSQLSGRETQYFGPGTRLLVL.

This CDR3 reads CASSYRREETQYF. The CDR3 nucleotides read TGTGCCAGCAGTTACCGCAGGGAGGAGACCCAGTACTTC. The rearrangement uses TRBV6-6 and TRBJ2-5, with D possibly being TRBD1 or TRBD2 (5 bases each). The CDR3 is 13 residues long. The germline gives CDR1 MNHNY, CDR2 SVGAGI (reference sequence). Trimming stripped 2 bases from V and 5 bases from J, with 9 bases between.

V gene TRBV6-5 combines with J gene TRBJ2-5, with a possible D match to TRBD1 (5 bases). This CDR3 spans 13 amino acids. V lost 6 bases, J lost 7 bases, and 15 bases lay in between. Germline-derived CDR1 and CDR2 are MNHEY and SVGAGI. The CDR3 nucleotides read TGTGCCAGCAGCCTAGGACACCTCGCGACCCAGTACTTC. Amino acids: CASSLGHLATQYF.

The V call is TRBV27, the J call TRBJ2-1; 7 bases map to TRBD1. This CDR3 region has 15 residues. Germline CDR1 MNHEY, CDR2 SMNVEV (reference sequence). The trim removed 7 bases at V and 0 bases at J, leaving 6 bases unmatched. In nucleotides, the CDR3 is TGTGCCAGCATTTCCACAGGGGACTCCTACAATGAGCAGTTCTTC. Amino acids: CASISTGDSYNEQFF.

This clone was observed once. The chain combines TRBV11-3 with TRBJ1-1; no firm D call. The CDR3 contains 15 residues. Germline-derived CDR1 and CDR2 are SGHNT and YENEEA. Trimming left V 5 bases short and J 1 base short, with 14 bases between. The CDR3 nucleotides read TGTGCCAGCAGCCCTGTCCGGATGAGGAACACTGAAGCTTTCTTT. It translates to CASSPVRMRNTEAFF. The full variable domain, completed using reference TRBV11-3 and TRBJ1-1, is EAGVVQSPRYKIIEKKQPVAFWCNPISGHNTLYWYLQNLGQGPELLIRYENEEAVDDSQLPKDRFSAERLKGVDSTLKIQPAELGDSAVYLCASSPVRMRNTEAFFGQGTRLTVV.

This chain joins TRBV7-6 and TRBJ1-3, with a weak D call TRBD1 (6 bases). The V and J ends lost 5 bases and 0 bases respectively, with 14 bases between them. The CDR3 runs to 16 residues. Germline V gene lookup returns CDR1 SGHVS and CDR2 FNYEAQ. The CDR3 reads CASSRGQLHSGNTIYF. The CDR3 DNA sequence: TGTGCCAGCAGCCGAGGACAGCTTCACTCTGGAAACACCATATATTTT.

This chain joins TRBV7-2 and TRBJ2-3, with 12 bases identical to TRBD2. The germline CDR1 and CDR2 sequences are SGHTA and FQGNSA. The CDR3 is 15 residues long. With V trimmed by 5 bases and J by 5 bases, 5 bases remained unmatched. The CDR3 region is CASSPLAGGLDTQYF. The CDR3 DNA is TGTGCCAGCAGCCCCCTAGCGGGGGGGCTAGATACGCAGTATTTT.

This clone was picked up a small number of times. The chain joins TRBV2 to TRBJ2-3; no firm D call. Germline V gene lookup returns CDR1 SNHLY and CDR2 FYNNEI. Trimming cost V 3 bases and J 4 bases, with 14 bases left between them. The CDR3 contains 15 residues. This CDR3 is CASSDPGPGADTQYF. The CDR3 region has the DNA TGTGCCAGCAGTGATCCCGGTCCCGGTGCAGATACGCAGTATTTT.

This sequence joins TRBV5-8 and TRBJ1-6; 7 positions match TRBD1. Unmatched junction bases numbered 4, after V lost 1 base and J lost 6 bases. This CDR3 is 15 amino acids long. Germline CDR1 and CDR2: SGHTS and YDEGEE. The chain's CDR3 is CASSLSGTVNSPLHF. The CDR3 nucleotides read TGTGCCAGCAGCTTGTCCGGGACAGTTAATTCACCCCTCCACTTT.

The chain has TRBV6-5 and TRBJ1-2; D may be TRBD1 (6 bases). Germline values: CDR1 MNHEY, CDR2 SVGAGI. The CDR3 is 15 residues long. Trimming pared 6 bases from V and 2 bases from J, leaving 16 bases between. The CDR3 DNA follows: TGTGCCAGCAGCTCCTCGGGACACTCAAACTATGGCTACACCTTC. Translation gives CASSSSGHSNYGYTF.

The V call is TRBV5-5, the J call TRBJ2-3, with D possibly being TRBD1 or TRBD2 (5 bases each). The germline V gene has CDR1 SGHKS and CDR2 YYEKEE (reference sequence). The CDR3 is made up of 17 amino acids. The germline V and J ends were trimmed by 1 base and 1 base, with 16 bases remaining between them. The CDR3 nucleotides are TGTGCCAGCAGCTTGACTGTCCGGGGCGCGGGCACAGATACGCAGTATTTT. Protein sequence: CASSLTVRGAGTDTQYF.

The chain combines TRBV10-2 with TRBJ1-1; TRBD1 might be the D (6 bases). The V and J ends lost 7 bases and 6 bases respectively, with 15 bases between them. Germline assignment: CDR1 WSHSY and CDR2 SAAADI. This CDR3 is 13 amino acids long. This CDR3 reads CASKRGVNSEAFF. The CDR3 region has the DNA TGCGCCAGCAAGAGGGGGGTGAATTCTGAAGCTTTCTTT.

This chain uses TRBV7-6 with TRBJ2-3, with D unresolved. This CDR3 has 12 residues. Germline CDR1 reads SGHVS; CDR2 reads FNYEAQ. Trimming shortened V by 9 bases and J by 2 bases, and 9 bases separated the two germline ends. The CDR3 is CASHSDTDTQYF. In DNA, the CDR3 is TGTGCCAGTCACAGCGACACAGATACGCAGTATTTT.